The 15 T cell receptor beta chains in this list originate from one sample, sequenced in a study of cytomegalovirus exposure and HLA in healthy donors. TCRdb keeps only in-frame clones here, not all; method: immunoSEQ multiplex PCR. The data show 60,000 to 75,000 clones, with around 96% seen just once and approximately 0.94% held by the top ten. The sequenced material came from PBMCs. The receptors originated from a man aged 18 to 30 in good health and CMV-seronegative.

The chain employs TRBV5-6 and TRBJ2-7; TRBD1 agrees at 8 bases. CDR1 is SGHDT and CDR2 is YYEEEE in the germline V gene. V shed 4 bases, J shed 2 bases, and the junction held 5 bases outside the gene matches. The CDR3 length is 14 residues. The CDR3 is CASSRTGTTYEQYF. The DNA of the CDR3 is TGTGCCAGCAGCCGGACAGGGACGACCTACGAGCAGTACTTC.

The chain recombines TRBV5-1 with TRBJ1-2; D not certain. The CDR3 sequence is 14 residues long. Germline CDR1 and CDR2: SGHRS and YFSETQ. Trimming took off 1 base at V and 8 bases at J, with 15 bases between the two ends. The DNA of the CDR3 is TGCGCCAGCAGCTTGATCCCTGGGCCTGGCGGCTACACCTTC. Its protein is CASSLIPGPGGYTF.

The CDR3 sequence is CASSRRQVDYTEAFF. The CDR3 DNA follows: TGTGCCAGCAGCCGCCGACAGGTCGATTACACTGAAGCTTTCTTT. V is TRBV21-1 and J is TRBJ1-1; the table's D call, TRBD1, has no DNA check behind it. TRBV21-1 is assigned pseudogene status. The CDR3 is made up of 15 amino acids.

Here the CDR3 reads CASRHPSGANVLTF. DNA of the CDR3: TGCGCCAGCAGACATCCCTCTGGGGCCAACGTCCTGACTTTC. The chain couples TRBV5-1 to TRBJ2-6; D uncertain. V dropped 5 bases and J dropped 0 bases, with 6 bases sitting between them. There are 14 residues in the CDR3. Germline V gives CDR1 SGHRS, CDR2 YFSETQ.

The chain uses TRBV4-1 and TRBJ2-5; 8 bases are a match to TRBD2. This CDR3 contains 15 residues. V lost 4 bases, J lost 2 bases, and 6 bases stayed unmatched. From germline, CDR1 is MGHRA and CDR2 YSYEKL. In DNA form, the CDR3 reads TGCGCCAGCAGCCCTTCACTAGCGGAGCAAGAGACCCAGTACTTC. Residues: CASSPSLAEQETQYF.

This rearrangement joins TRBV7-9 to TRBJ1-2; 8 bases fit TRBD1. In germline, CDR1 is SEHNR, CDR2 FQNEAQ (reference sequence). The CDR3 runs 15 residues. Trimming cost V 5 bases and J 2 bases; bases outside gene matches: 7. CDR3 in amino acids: CASSAQGAPNYGYTF. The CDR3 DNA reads TGTGCCAGCAGCGCTCAGGGGGCTCCCAACTATGGCTACACCTTC.

Here the CDR3 reads CASSMVGGSYEQYF. In DNA form, the CDR3 reads TGTGCCAGTAGTATGGTCGGGGGGAGCTACGAGCAGTACTTC. The J gene is TRBJ2-7, the V gene TRBV19, with 7 nucleotides matching TRBD2. Germline CDR1 LNHDA, CDR2 SQIVND (reference sequence). V shed 3 bases, J shed 3 bases, and the junction held 5 bases outside the gene matches. This CDR3 region has 14 residues. Looking up the rest from reference TRBV19 and TRBJ2-7 gives the full variable domain: DGGITQSPKYLFRKEGQNVTLSCEQNLNHDAMYWYRQDPGQGLRLIYYSQIVNDFQKGDIAEGYSVSREKKESFPLTVTSAQKNPTAFYLCASSMVGGSYEQYFGPGTRLTVT.

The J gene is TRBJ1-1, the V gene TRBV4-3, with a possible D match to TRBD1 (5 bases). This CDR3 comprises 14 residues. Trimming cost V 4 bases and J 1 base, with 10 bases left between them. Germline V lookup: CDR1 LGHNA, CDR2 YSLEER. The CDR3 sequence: CASSPSRANTEAFF. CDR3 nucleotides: TGCGCCAGCAGCCCTTCCAGGGCGAACACTGAAGCTTTCTTT.

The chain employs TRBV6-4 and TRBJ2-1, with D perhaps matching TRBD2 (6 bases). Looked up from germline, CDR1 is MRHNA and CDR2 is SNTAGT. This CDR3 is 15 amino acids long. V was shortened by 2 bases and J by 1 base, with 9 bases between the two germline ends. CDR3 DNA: TGTGCCAGCAGTGACACGGCGGGATCCTACAATGAGCAGTTCTTC. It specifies CASSDTAGSYNEQFF.

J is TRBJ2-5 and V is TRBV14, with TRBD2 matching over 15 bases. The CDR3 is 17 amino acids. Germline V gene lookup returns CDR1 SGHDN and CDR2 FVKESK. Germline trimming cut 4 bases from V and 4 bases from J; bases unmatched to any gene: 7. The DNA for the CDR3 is TGTGCCAGCAGCCCCGGACTAGCGGGAGGGCCATCAGAGACCCAGTACTTC. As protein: CASSPGLAGGPSETQYF.

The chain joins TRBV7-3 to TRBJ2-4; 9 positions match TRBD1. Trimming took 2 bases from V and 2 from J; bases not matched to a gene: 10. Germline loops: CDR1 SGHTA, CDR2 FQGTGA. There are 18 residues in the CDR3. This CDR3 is CASSLLGQGKESKNIQYF. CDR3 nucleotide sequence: TGTGCCAGCAGCTTATTAGGACAGGGGAAGGAATCCAAAAACATTCAGTACTTC.

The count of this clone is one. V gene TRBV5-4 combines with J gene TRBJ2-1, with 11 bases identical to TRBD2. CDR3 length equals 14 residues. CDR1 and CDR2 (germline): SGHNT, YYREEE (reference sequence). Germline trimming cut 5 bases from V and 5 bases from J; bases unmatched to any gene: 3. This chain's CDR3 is CASRIAGGNNEQFF. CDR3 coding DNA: TGTGCCAGCAGAATAGCGGGAGGGAACAATGAGCAGTTCTTC.

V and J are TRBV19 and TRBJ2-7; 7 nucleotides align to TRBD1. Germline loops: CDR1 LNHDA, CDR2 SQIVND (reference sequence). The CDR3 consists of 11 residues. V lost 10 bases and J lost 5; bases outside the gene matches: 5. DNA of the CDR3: TGTGCCACTAAACAGGGGAACGAGCAGTACTTC. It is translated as CATKQGNEQYF.

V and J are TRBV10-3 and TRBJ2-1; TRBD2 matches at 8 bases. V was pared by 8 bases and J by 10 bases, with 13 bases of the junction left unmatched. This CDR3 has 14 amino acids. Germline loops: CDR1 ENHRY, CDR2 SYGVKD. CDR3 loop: CAIRAGDSGGEQFF. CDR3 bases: TGTGCCATCCGAGCGGGAGATAGTGGGGGCGAGCAGTTCTTC.

The CDR3 DNA follows: TGTGCCAGCAGCGTCCTACGCCCGGACCGGGGACTAGCAGGGTCGGGCACAGATACGCAGTATTTT. Translated, it gives CASSVLRPDRGLAGSGTDTQYF. V gene TRBV9 combines with J gene TRBJ2-3; 9 nucleotides agree with TRBD2. The CDR3 is 22 residues long. The V segment lost 2 bases and the J segment 1 base; nucleotides outside the gene matches: 23. In germline, CDR1 is SGDLS, CDR2 YYNGEE.